The source of this T cell receptor (beta chain) is a study of T cell repertoires in cytomegalovirus infection. Study-level background: Through public TCR beta signatures, both CMV infection and matching HLA type were indicated.

TCRdb re-called the reads with MiXCR, one entry per CDR3 protein. The table lists 740,000 or so distinct CDR3 sequences, less than 40% of them singletons. Findings and caveats of the study: Individuals carrying CMV plus the relevant HLA were identified by cumulative frequency of public TCR beta families. The study found HLA-C-restricted CMV-specific TCR beta clonotypes dominating the ex vivo response.

The CDR3 has 14 amino acids. Germline assignment: CDR1 SQVTM and CDR2 ANQGSEA. V gave up 3 bases and J gave up 0 bases; unmatched junction bases: 4. On this clonotype itself: Antigen: not known.

Sequencing was performed on PBMCs. The TCR originated in a human donor in good health (CMV status not recorded). Some clones in this sample may be carry-over from other donors' samples. This chain links TRBV29-1 with TRBJ1-1; 7 nucleotides match TRBD1. CDR3 loop: CSVEMGQLNTEAFF. The CDR3 nucleotides read TGCAGCGTTGAGATGGGACAGCTGAACACTGAAGCTTTCTTT.